The 17 T cell receptor beta chains below all came from one sample that was sequenced in a study of blood T cells in healthy people across ages. The second PCR ran about 6 to 12 cycles with a sample-barcoded 5' primer and J-beta primers. TCRdb reanalysed the 5' RACE reads using MiXCR and keeps one entry per CDR3 protein. The sample includes 650,000 to 700,000 distinct CDR3 sequences, over 40% of them seen just once. The specimen sequenced was blood. Source of these receptors: a woman of 80 years or more in good health.

The rearrangement joins TRBV5-1 to TRBJ1-5, with D tentatively TRBD1 (5 bases). V was cut by 4 bases and J by 6 bases, with 17 bases left in between. Germline V gene lookup returns CDR1 SGHRS and CDR2 YFSETQ. The length of the CDR3 is 15 residues. CDR3 in DNA: TGCGCCAGCAGCCCTCAGGGACGGGGTGCTCAGCCCCAGCATTTT. It specifies CASSPQGRGAQPQHF.

This chain links TRBV6-2 or TRBV6-3 with TRBJ2-4; D perhaps matches TRBD2 (6 bases). The J call could be wrong; TRBJ2-7 is a better fit for the DNA end. The CDR3 is 13 residues long. Per germline, CDR1 MNHEY and CDR2 SVGEGT. In nucleotides, the CDR3 is TGTGCCAGCAGTTACCCGGGACTTTCCGAGCAGTACTTC. This encodes CASSYPGLSEQYF.

The CDR3: CASSEAPGGSNSPLHF. DNA of the CDR3: TGTGCCAGCAGTGAAGCGCCAGGAGGGTCTAATTCACCCCTCCACTTT. This chain links TRBV6-1 with TRBJ1-6; D unclear. The germline gives CDR1 MNHNS, CDR2 SASEGT. V lost 0 bases and J lost 6, with 12 bases in between. The CDR3 extends over 16 amino acids.

A word on this clonotype: Its ends do not fully match the called genes, so a read error is possible. The CDR3 DNA is TGTGCTAGCAGCATGGACAGATTTGGGGAGCAGTACTTC. Translating gives CASSMDRFGEQYF. The chain couples TRBV12-3 or TRBV12-4 to TRBJ2-7; possible D gene TRBD1, 6 bases. This CDR3 region has 13 residues.

The gene calls are TRBV7-2 and TRBJ2-5, with 11 nucleotides matching TRBD2. J was trimmed by 5 bases and V by 5 bases; bases with no gene match: 10. CDR1 and CDR2 (germline): SGHTA, FQGNSA. There are 16 residues in the CDR3. DNA of the CDR3: TGTGCCAGCAGCGACATTAGCGGGAGGGCCGGGGAGACCCAGTACTTC. This codes for CASSDISGRAGETQYF.

With regard to this clonotype: A much larger clone differs from this one at a single base, so this may be a read error. The chain is built from TRBV12-3 or TRBV12-4 and TRBJ2-1, with a possible D match to TRBD1 (6 bases). Trimming shortened V by 3 bases and J by 10 bases, and 13 bases separated the two germline ends. The CDR3 is made up of 13 amino acids. CDR3 DNA: TGTGCCAGCAGTTTGTCAGGGGTTTGGGAGCAGTTCTTC. The encoded protein is CASSLSGVWEQFF.

The CDR3 here is CATSRTRQGAASEQYF. CDR3 coding DNA: TGTGCCACCAGCAGAACCAGACAGGGGGCGGCCTCCGAGCAGTACTTC. This chain joins TRBV15 and TRBJ2-4; 10 bases line up with TRBD1. Matching the DNA end better, TRBJ2-7 makes the J call doubtful. CDR3 length: 16 residues. Germline-derived CDR1 and CDR2 are LNHNV and YYDKDF (reference sequence).

The chain combines TRBV25-1 with TRBJ2-7, with TRBD2 matching over 7 bases. The V gene end was trimmed by 10 bases and the J gene end by 4 bases; junction bases not matched to a gene: 4. The CDR3 totals 11 residues. From germline, CDR1 is MGHDK and CDR2 SYGVNS. The DNA for the CDR3 is TGTGCCACGGAAGCGGGGTACGAGCAGTACTTC. This gives the protein CATEAGYEQYF.

V and J are TRBV10-3 and TRBJ2-3; 8 bases are a match to TRBD1. This CDR3 is 17 amino acids long. Germline V gives CDR1 ENHRY, CDR2 SYGVKD. With 4 bases clipped from V and 2 bases from J, the junction kept 11 bases outside the gene matches. CDR3 loop: CAISALDRGGNTDTQYF. CDR3 bases: TGTGCCATCAGTGCTCTCGACAGGGGCGGTAACACAGATACGCAGTATTTT.

The chain is built from TRBV3-1 and TRBJ1-4; D is undetermined. Germline CDR1 and CDR2: LGHDT and YNNKEL (reference sequence). This CDR3 has 15 residues. V lost 1 base, J lost 7 bases, and 13 bases lay in between. CDR3 protein: CASSQVRGIFEKLFF. The CDR3 DNA reads TGTGCCAGCAGCCAAGTCCGGGGAATATTTGAAAAACTGTTTTTT.

This chain uses TRBV4-2 with TRBJ2-5, with D uncertain. The CDR3 spans 14 residues. The germline CDR1 and CDR2 sequences are LGHNA and YNFKEQ. The germline V and J ends were trimmed by 4 bases and 3 bases, with 12 bases remaining between them. CDR3 residues: CASSPSPEEETQYF. The DNA for the CDR3 is TGTGCCAGCAGCCCCTCACCTGAAGAAGAGACCCAGTACTTC.

V and J are TRBV29-1 and TRBJ2-5, with 7 bases that match TRBD1. The CDR3 is made up of 13 amino acids. J gave up 2 bases and V 6 bases, and 6 bases lay outside the gene matches. Germline V CDR1 and CDR2: SQVTM, ANQGSEA. CDR3 sequence (DNA): TGCAGCGTCCCGGGACAGACTCAAGAGACCCAGTACTTC. It yields the protein CSVPGQTQETQYF.

The chain couples TRBV2 to TRBJ2-1, with TRBD1 matching over 9 bases. Losses at the gene ends were 11 bases for V and 9 bases for J; bases not matched to a gene: 14. The CDR3 extends over 14 amino acids. Germline assignment: CDR1 SNHLY and CDR2 FYNNEI. The CDR3 here is CAGGGTGWFGEQFF. The DNA for the CDR3 is TGTGCCGGGGGCGGGACAGGGTGGTTCGGTGAGCAGTTCTTC.

The chain is built from TRBV6-5 and TRBJ2-3; 9 nucleotides line up with TRBD2. Germline V gene sequence: CDR1 MNHEY, CDR2 SVGAGI. V shed 2 bases and J 2 bases; nucleotides not matched to a gene: 5. The CDR3 totals 16 residues. The CDR3 protein is CASSYGLAGLTDTQYF. CDR3 nucleotides: TGTGCCAGCAGTTACGGCCTAGCGGGGCTCACAGATACGCAGTATTTT.

The sample holds many counts of this clonotype. The rearrangement joins TRBV6-5 to TRBJ2-1; 12 nucleotides line up with TRBD2. The V and J ends lost 7 bases and 4 bases, in that order; junction bases with no gene match: 5. From germline, CDR1 is MNHEY and CDR2 SVGAGI. The CDR3 is made up of 15 amino acids. In DNA form, the CDR3 reads TGTGCCAGCACACCCCTAGCGGGAGGGTACAATGAGCAGTTCTTC. Its translation: CASTPLAGGYNEQFF.

The chain couples TRBV7-2 to TRBJ2-5, with a possible D match to TRBD2 (6 bases). Matching the DNA end better, TRBJ2-7 makes the J call doubtful. The CDR3 is made up of 14 amino acids. In germline, CDR1 is SGHTA, CDR2 FQGNSA. The CDR3 DNA follows: TGTGCCAGCAGCTTAGGAGTAGCGGTGTACGAGCAGTACTTC. This sequence encodes CASSLGVAVYEQYF.

This clonotype was observed once. This chain links TRBV6-1 with TRBJ2-6; 13 bases are a match to TRBD2. The CDR3 has 18 amino acids. V was clipped by 10 bases and J by 4 bases; unmatched bases: 13. Germline-derived CDR1 and CDR2 are MNHNS and SASEGT. The CDR3 DNA is TGTGCCACCGGATTTACGGGACTAGCGGGATCAGGGGCCAACGTCCTGACTTTC. Translating gives CATGFTGLAGSGANVLTF.